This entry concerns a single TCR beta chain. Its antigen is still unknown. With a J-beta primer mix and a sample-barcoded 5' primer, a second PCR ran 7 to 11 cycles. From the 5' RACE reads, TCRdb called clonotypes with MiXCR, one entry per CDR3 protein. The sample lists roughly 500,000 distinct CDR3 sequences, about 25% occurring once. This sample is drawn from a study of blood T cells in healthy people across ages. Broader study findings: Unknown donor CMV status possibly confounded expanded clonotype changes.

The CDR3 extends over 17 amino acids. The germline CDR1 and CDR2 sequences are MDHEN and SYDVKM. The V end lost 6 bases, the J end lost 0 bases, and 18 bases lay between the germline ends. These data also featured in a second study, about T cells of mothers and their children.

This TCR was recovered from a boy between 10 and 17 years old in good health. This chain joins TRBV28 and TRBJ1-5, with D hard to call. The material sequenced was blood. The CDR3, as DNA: TGTGCCAGCAGGCCTTCGGTGGGCAAATATAGCAATCAGCCCCAGCATTTT. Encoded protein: CASRPSVGKYSNQPQHF.